This TCR beta chain was sequenced during a study of T cell repertoires in aging, cancer and after chemotherapy. Study as a whole: Donor ages fell into six groups from 30 or younger up to 70 or older.

The template was genomic DNA from peripheral blood, not RNA. Rearranged V-D-J TRB sequences were amplified with a mixed TRB-A/B primer pool. TCRdb re-analysed the multiplex PCR reads in MiXCR, keeping a single row per CDR3 protein. The repertoire consists of thousands of distinct CDR3 sequences, with around 29% occurring once and the leading ten covering approximately 30%. CDR3 size: 12 residues. V shed 3 bases and J shed 1 base, with 3 bases lying between them. Germline CDR1 is MDHEN and CDR2 is SYDVKM. The receptor's source is a human donor with a blood cancer. The material sequenced was blood. The chain uses TRBV28 and TRBJ1-2; D is unresolved. CDR3 sequence (DNA): TGTGCCAGCAGTTTCAATAACTATGGCTACACCTTC. It encodes CASSFNNYGYTF.